Described below is a single T cell receptor (beta chain) sequence and its context. Antigen unknown. CDR1 SGHTA and CDR2 FQGNSA come from the germline V gene. The CDR3 is 15 residues long. Together with a sample-barcoded 5' primer, a J-beta primer mix was included in a second PCR lasting about 7 to 12 cycles. TCRdb re-analysed the 5' RACE reads in MiXCR, keeping a single row per CDR3 protein. The profile shows some 890,000 distinct CDR3 sequences, 25% to 35% of them singletons. Drawing of peripheral blood yielded 7.5 to 10 milliliters from each donor. Each sample provided at least 5 micrograms of extracted total RNA. The data derive from a study of blood T cells in healthy people across ages. Overall study findings and caveats: Diversity figures based on one million T cells were deemed too low. Older age went with lower TCR beta diversity per million T cells, in a roughly linear way.

The sample was also reused in another study, on T cells of mothers and their children.

The chain has TRBV7-2 and TRBJ2-4; D gene ambiguous. The J call may be mistaken, given a closer DNA end match to TRBJ2-5. The sequence was collected from a woman between 40 and 50 years old in good health. The sequenced sample was blood. Here the CDR3 DNA reads TGTGCCAGCAGCCAGATGGCAGCCGAAGGAGAGACCCAGTACTTC. Translation: CASSQMAAEGETQYF.